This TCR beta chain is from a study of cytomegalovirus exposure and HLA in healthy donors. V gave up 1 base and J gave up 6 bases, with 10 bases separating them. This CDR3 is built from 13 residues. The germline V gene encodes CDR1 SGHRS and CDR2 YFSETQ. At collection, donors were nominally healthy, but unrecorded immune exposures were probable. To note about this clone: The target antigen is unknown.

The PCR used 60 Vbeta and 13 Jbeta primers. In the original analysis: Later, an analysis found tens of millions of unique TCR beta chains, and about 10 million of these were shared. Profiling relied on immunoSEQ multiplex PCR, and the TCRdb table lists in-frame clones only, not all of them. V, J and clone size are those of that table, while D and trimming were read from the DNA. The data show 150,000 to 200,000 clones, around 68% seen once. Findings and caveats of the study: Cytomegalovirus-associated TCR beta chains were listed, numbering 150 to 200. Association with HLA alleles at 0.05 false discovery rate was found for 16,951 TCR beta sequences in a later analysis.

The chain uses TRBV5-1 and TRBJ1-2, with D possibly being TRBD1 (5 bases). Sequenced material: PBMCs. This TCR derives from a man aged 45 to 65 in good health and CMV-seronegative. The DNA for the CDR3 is TGCGCCAGCAGCTTGAACGGGGGGAATGGCTACACCTTC. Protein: CASSLNGGNGYTF.